This T cell receptor beta chain was observed in a study of T cell responses to AZD1222 COVID-19 vaccine. General study findings and limits: Mostly white British, mostly female donors; authors suggested clonal diversity may be underestimated. CD4 TCRs associated with vaccination spanned spike, dominating at 160-218 and 743-854.

Investigators merged groups given second doses at roughly 4 or roughly 12 weeks. V gave up 3 bases and J gave up 5 bases; unmatched junction bases: 14. This CDR3 is built from 17 residues. Germline V gene sequence: CDR1 SGHRS, CDR2 YFSETQ. Repertoires were generated with immunoSEQ multiplex PCR, while TCRdb's copy carries only in-frame clones and drops some. This sample has approximately 130,000 clones, with approximately 85% found just once. For this clone: No antigen is known for it.

The genes are TRBV5-1 and TRBJ1-2; the match to TRBD1 covers 9 bases. The source material was peripheral blood, sampled 28 days after the second AZD1222 dose. The receptor's source is an adult who received the AZD1222 COVID-19 vaccine. Here the CDR3 DNA reads TGCGCCAGCAGCTCCGGACAGGGGTTCCTCGATGATTATGGCTACACCTTC. It is translated as CASSSGQGFLDDYGYTF.